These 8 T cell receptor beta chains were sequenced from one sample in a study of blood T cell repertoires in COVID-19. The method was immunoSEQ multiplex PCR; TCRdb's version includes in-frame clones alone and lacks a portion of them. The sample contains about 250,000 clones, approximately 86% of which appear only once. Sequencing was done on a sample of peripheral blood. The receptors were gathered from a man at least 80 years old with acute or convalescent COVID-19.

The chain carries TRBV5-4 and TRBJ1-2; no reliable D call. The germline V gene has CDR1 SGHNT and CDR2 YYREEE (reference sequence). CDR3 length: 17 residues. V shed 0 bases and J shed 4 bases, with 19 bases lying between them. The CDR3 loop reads CASSLAGTANSIYGYTF. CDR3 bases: TGTGCCAGCAGCTTGGCCGGAACAGCAAACAGTATCTATGGCTACACCTTC. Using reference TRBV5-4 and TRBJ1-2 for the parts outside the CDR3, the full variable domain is ETGVTQSPTHLIKTRGQQVTLRCSSQSGHNTVSWYQQALGQGPQFIFQYYREEENGRGNFPPRFSGLQFPNYSSELNVNALELDDSALYLCASSLAGTANSIYGYTFGSGTRLTVV.

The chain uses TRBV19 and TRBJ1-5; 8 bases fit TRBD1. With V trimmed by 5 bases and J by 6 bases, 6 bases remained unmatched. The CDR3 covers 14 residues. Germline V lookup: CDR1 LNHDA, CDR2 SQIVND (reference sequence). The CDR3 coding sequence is TGTGCCAGTAGTTCTCAGGGGGCACGTCAGCCCCAGCATTTT. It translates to CASSSQGARQPQHF.

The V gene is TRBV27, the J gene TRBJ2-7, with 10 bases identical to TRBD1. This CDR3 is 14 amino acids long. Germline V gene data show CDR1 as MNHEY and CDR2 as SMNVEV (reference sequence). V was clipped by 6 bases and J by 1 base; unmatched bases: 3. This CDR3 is CASRGQGKSYEQYF. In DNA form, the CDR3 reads TGTGCCAGCAGGGGACAGGGGAAGTCCTACGAGCAGTACTTC.

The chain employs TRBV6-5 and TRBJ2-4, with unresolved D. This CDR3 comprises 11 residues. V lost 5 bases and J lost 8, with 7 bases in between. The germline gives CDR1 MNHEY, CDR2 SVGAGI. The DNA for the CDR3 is TGTGCCAGCAGTCCCTTTGACATTCAGTACTTC. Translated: CASSPFDIQYF.

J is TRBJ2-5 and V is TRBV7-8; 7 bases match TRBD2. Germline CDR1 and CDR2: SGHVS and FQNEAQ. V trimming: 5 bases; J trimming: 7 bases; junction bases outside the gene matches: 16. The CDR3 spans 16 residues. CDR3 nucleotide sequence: TGTGCCAGCAGCCCAGGGAGGGGCAACCCCCTTTGGACCCAGTACTTC. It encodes CASSPGRGNPLWTQYF.

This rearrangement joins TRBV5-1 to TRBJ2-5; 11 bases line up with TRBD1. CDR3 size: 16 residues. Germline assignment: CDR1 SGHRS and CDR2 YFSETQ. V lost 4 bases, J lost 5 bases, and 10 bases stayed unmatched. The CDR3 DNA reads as TGCGCCAGCAGCCTCTCAGGACAGGGGGCAGGGGAGACCCAGTACTTC. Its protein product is CASSLSGQGAGETQYF.

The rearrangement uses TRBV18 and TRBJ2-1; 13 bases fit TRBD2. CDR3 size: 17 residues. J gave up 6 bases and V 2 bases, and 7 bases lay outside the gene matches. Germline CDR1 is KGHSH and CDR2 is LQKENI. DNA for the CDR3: TGTGCCAGCTCACCAACCGGGACTAGCGGGGTGGGCAATGAGCAGTTCTTC. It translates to CASSPTGTSGVGNEQFF. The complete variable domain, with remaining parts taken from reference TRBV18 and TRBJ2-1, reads NAGVMQNPRHLVRRRGQEARLRCSPMKGHSHVYWYRQLPEEGLKFMVYLQKENIIDESGMPKERFSAEFPKEGPSILRIQQVVRGDSAAYFCASSPTGTSGVGNEQFFGPGTRLTVL.

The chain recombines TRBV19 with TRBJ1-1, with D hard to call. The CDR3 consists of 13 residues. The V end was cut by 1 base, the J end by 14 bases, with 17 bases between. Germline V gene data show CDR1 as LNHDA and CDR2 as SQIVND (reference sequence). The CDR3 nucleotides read TGTGCCAGTAGTATAGGAGGCCTGGGGAGGAGGTTCTTT. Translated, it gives CASSIGGLGRRFF.